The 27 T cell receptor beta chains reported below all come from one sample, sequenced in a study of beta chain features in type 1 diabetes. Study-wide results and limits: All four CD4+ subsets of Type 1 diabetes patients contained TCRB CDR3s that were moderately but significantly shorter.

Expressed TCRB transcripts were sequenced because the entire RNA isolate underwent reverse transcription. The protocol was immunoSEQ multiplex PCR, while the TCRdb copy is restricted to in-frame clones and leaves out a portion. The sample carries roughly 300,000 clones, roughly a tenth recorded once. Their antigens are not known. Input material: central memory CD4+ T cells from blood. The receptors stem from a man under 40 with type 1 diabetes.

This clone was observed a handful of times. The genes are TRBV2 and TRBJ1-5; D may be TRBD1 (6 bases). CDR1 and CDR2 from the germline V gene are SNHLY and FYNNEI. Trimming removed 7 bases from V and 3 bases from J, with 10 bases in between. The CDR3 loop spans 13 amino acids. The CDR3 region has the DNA TGTGCCAGCATGGACAGCCACAATCAGCCCCAGCATTTT. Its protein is CASMDSHNQPQHF.

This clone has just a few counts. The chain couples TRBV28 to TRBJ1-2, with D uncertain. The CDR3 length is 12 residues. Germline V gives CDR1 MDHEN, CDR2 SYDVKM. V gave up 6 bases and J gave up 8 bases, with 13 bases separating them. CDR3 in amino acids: CASSPGIQGYTF. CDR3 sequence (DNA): TGTGCCAGCAGCCCCGGAATTCAGGGCTACACCTTC.

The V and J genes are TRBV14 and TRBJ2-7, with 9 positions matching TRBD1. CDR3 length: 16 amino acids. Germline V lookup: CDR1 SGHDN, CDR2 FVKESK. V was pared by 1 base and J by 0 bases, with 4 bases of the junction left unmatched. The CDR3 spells CASSQGWTGVSYEQYF. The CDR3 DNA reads TGTGCCAGCAGCCAAGGGTGGACAGGGGTCTCCTACGAGCAGTACTTC.

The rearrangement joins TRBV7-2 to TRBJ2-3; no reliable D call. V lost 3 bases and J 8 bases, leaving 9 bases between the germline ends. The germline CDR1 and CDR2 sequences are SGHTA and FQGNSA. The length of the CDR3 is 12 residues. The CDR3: CASSFGPLTQYF. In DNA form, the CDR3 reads TGTGCCAGCAGCTTTGGCCCACTTACGCAGTATTTT.

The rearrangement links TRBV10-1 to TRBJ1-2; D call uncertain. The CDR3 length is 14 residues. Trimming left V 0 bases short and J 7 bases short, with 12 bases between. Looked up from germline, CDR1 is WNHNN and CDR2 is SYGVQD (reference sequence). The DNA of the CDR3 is TGCGCCAGCAGTGAGTCTATAGAGGGAGTTGGCTACACCTTC. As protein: CASSESIEGVGYTF.

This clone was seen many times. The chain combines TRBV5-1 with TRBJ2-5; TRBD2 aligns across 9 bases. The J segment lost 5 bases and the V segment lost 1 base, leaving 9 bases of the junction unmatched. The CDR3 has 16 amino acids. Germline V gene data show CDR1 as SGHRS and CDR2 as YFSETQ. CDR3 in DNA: TGCGCCAGCAGCTTGTCGCTAGCGGGGTCGTTGGAGACCCAGTACTTC. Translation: CASSLSLAGSLETQYF.

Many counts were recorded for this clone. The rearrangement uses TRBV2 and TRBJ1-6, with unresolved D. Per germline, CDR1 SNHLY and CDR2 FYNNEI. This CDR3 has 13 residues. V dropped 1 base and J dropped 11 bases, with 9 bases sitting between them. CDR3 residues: CASSEEPPAPLHF. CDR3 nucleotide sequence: TGTGCCAGCAGTGAAGAACCGCCGGCACCCCTCCACTTT.

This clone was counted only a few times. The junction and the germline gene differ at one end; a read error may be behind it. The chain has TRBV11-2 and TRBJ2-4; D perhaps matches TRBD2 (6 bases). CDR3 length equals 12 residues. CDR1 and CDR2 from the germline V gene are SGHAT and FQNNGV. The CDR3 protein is CASSSDRTTPDF. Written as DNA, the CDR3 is TGTGCCAGCAGCTCCGACCGGACTACTCCTGACTTC.

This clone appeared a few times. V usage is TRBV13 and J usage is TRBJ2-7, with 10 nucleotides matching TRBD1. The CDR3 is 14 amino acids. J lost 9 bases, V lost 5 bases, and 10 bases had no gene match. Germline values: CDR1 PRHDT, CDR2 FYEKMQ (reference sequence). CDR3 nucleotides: TGTGCCAGCAGCATCCAGACAGGGGGCGCAGGGCAGTACTTC. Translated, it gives CASSIQTGGAGQYF.

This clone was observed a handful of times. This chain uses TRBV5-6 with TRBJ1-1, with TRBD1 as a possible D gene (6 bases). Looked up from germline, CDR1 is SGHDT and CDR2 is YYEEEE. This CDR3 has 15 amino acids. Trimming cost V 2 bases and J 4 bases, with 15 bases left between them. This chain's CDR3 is CASSLPTGFGTEAFF. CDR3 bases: TGTGCCAGCAGCTTACCTACAGGGTTCGGCACTGAAGCTTTCTTT.

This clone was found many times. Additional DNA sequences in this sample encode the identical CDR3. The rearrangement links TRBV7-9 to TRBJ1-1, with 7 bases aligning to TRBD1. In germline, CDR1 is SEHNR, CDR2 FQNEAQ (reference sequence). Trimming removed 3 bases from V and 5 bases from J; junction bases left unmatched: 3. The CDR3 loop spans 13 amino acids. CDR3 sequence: CASSFDRVTEAFF. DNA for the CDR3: TGTGCCAGCAGCTTTGACAGGGTAACTGAAGCTTTCTTT.

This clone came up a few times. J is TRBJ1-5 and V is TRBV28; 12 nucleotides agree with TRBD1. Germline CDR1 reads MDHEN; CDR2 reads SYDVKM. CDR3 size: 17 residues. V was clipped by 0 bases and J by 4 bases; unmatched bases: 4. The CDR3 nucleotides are TGTGCCAGCAGTTTATGGGGACAGGGGGCCTTTAATCAGCCCCAGCATTTT. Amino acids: CASSLWGQGAFNQPQHF.

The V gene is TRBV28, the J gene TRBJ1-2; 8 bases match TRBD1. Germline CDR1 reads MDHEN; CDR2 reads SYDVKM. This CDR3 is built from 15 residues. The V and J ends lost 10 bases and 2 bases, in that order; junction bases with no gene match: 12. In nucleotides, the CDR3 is TGTGCCATCTTTGAGGCCCAGGGGGCCAACTATGGCTACACCTTC. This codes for CAIFEAQGANYGYTF.

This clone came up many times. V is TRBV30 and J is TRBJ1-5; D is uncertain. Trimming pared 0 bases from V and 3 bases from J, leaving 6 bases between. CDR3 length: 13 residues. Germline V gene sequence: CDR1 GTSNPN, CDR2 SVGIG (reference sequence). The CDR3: CAWSVGFNQPQHF. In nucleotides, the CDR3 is TGTGCCTGGAGTGTTGGCTTCAATCAGCCCCAGCATTTT.

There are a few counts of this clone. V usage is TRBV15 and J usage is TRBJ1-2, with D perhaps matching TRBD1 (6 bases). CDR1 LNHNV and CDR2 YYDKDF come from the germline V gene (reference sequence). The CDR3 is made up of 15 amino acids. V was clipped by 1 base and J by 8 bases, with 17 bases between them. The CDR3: CATSRVRQAVGGYTF. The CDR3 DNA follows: TGTGCCACCAGCAGAGTCAGACAGGCGGTGGGCGGCTACACCTTC.

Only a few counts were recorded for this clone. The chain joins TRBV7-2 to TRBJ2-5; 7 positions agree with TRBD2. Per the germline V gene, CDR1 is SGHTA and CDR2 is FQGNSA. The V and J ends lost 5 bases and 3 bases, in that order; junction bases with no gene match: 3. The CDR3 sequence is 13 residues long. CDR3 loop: CASSRGLEETQYF. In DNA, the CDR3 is TGTGCCAGCAGCCGCGGACTAGAAGAGACCCAGTACTTC.

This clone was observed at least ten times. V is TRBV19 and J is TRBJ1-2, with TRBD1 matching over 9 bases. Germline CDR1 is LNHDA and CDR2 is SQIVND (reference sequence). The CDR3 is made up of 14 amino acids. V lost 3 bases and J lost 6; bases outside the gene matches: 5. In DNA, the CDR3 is TGTGCCAGTAGTATGGGACAGGGAACCCATGGCTACACCTTC. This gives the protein CASSMGQGTHGYTF.

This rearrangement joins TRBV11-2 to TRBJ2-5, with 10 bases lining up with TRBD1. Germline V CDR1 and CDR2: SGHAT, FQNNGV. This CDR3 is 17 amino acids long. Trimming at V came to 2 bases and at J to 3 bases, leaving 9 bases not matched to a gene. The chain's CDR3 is CASSLHLPGTGEETQYF. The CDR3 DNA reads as TGTGCCAGCAGCTTACACCTGCCCGGGACAGGGGAAGAGACCCAGTACTTC.

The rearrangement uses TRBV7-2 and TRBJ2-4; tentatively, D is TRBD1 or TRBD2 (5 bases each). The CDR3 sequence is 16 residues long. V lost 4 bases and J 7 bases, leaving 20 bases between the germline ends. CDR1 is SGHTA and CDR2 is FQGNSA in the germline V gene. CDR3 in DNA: TGTGCCAGCAGCTCCTCCGGGACCTTGCCGGTGAACATTCAGTACTTC. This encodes CASSSSGTLPVNIQYF.

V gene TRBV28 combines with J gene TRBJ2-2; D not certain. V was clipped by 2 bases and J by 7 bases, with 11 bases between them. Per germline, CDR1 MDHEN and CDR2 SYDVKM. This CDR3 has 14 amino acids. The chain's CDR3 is CASSLLLASGELFF. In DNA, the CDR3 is TGTGCCAGCAGTTTACTCCTGGCTAGCGGGGAGCTGTTTTTT.

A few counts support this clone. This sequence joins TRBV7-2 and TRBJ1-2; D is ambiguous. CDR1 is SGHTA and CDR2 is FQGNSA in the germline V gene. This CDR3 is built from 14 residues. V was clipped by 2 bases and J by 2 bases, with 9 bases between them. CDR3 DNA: TGTGCCAGCAGCTTACTGTCGGGCAACTATGGCTACACCTTC. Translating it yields CASSLLSGNYGYTF.

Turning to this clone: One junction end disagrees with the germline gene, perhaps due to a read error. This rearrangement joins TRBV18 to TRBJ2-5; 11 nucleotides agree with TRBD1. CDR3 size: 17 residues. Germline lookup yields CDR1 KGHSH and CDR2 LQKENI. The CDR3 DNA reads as TGTGCCAGCTCACCAAGGAGCGGGACAGGGGGTCAAGTGACCCAGTACTTC. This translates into CASSPRSGTGGQVTQYF.

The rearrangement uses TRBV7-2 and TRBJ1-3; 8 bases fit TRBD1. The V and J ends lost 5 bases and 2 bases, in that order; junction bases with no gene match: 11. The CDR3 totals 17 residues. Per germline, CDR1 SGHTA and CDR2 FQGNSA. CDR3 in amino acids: CASSGGQGAQTGNTIYF. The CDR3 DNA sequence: TGTGCCAGCAGCGGGGGGCAGGGGGCGCAGACTGGAAACACCATATATTTT.

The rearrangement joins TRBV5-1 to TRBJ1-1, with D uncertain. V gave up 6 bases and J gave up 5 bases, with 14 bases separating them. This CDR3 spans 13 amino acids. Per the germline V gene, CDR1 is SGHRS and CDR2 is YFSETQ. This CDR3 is CASNRGEATEAFF. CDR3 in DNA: TGCGCCAGCAACCGGGGAGAGGCGACTGAAGCTTTCTTT.

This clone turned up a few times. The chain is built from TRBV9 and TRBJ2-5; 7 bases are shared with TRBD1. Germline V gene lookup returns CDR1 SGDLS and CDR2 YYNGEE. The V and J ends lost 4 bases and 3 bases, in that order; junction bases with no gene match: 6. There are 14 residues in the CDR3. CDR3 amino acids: CASSMGQMEETQYF. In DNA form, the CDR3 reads TGTGCCAGCAGCATGGGACAGATGGAAGAGACCCAGTACTTC.

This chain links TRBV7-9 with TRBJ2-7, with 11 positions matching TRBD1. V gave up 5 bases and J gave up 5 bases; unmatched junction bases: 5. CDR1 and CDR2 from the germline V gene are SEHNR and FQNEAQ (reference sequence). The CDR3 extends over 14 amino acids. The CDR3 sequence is CASSGWTGGDEQYF. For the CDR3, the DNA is TGTGCCAGCAGCGGTTGGACAGGGGGCGACGAGCAGTACTTC.

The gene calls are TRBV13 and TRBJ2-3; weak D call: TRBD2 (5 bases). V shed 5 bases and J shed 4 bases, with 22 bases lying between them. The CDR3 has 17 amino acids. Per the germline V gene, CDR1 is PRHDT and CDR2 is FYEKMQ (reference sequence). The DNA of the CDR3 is TGTGCCAGCAGCCCAGAGAGAGGAGGAGGCAGCTCAGATACGCAGTATTTT. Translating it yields CASSPERGGGSSDTQYF.